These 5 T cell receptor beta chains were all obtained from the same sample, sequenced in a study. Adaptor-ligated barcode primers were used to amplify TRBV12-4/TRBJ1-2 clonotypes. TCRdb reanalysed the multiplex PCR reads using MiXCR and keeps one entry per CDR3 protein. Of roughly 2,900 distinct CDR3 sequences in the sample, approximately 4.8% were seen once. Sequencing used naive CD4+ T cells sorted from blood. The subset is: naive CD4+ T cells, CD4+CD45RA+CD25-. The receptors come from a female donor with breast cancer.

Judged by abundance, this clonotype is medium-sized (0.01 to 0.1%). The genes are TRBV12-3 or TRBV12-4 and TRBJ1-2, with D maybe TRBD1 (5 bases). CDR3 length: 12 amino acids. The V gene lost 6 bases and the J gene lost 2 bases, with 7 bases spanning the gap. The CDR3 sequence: CASRRQNYGYTF. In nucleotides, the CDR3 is TGTGCCAGCAGAAGACAGAACTATGGCTACACCTTC.

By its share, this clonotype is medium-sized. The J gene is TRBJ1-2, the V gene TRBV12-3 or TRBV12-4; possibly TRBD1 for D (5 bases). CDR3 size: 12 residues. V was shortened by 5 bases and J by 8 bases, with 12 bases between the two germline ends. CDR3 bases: TGTGCCAGCAGTCTCGAGACAGTGGGCTACACCTTC. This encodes CASSLETVGYTF.

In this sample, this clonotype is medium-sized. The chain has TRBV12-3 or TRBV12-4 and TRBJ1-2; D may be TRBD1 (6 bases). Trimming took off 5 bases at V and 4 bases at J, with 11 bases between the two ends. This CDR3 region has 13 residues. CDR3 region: CASSTTQGYGYTF. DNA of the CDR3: TGTGCCAGCAGTACCACACAGGGCTATGGCTACACCTTC.

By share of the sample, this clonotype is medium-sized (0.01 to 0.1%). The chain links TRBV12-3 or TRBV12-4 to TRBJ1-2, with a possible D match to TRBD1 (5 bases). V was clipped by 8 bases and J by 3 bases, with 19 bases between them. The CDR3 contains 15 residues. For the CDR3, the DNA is TGTGCCAGCGGACCCCGGGCGGGGACCCACTATGGCTACACCTTC. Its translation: CASGPRAGTHYGYTF.

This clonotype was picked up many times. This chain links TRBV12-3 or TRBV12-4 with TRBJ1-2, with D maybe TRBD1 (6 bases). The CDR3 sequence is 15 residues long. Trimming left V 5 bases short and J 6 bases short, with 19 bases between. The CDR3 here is CASSTHLTGPHGYTF. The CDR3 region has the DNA TGTGCCAGCAGTACACACCTAACAGGGCCGCATGGCTACACCTTC.